Shown below are 12 T cell receptor beta chains from a single sample sequenced in a study of blood T cell repertoires in COVID-19. The data were produced by immunoSEQ multiplex PCR, yet TCRdb's version contains in-frame clones alone and is incomplete. The repertoire includes 130,000 to 150,000 clones, about 84% of them detected once, and around 13% sits in the top ten. The material sequenced was peripheral blood. These receptors were collected from a man aged 55 to 69 with active or convalescent COVID-19.

A single count supports this clone. The chain combines TRBV5-4 with TRBJ1-2; D is unclear. The germline V and J ends were trimmed by 0 bases and 3 bases, with 6 bases remaining between them. Germline V gene lookup returns CDR1 SGHNT and CDR2 YYREEE (reference sequence). The CDR3 sequence is 13 residues long. CDR3 sequence (DNA): TGTGCCAGCAGCTTGGACGGAGACTATGGCTACACCTTC. Protein product: CASSLDGDYGYTF.

The chain uses TRBV6-5 and TRBJ2-7; TRBD2 might be the D (6 bases). The CDR3 is 14 residues long. CDR1 is MNHEY and CDR2 is SVGAGI in the germline V gene. V lost 2 bases and J lost 3, with 11 bases in between. The CDR3 spells CASSYRDSLYEQYF. DNA for the CDR3: TGTGCCAGCAGTTACAGGGACTCCCTCTACGAGCAGTACTTC.

This clone was seen a few times. The V and J genes are TRBV27 and TRBJ2-1, with D possibly being TRBD2 (5 bases). Deletions cut 7 bases from V and 3 bases from J, with 10 bases between. CDR3 length: 13 residues. Germline assignment: CDR1 MNHEY and CDR2 SMNVEV (reference sequence). The CDR3 is CASIGGFYNEQFF. The CDR3 coding sequence is TGTGCCAGCATCGGAGGTTTCTACAATGAGCAGTTCTTC.

The chain has TRBV19 and TRBJ2-7; 9 bases line up with TRBD1. This CDR3 is 15 amino acids long. In germline, CDR1 is LNHDA, CDR2 SQIVND (reference sequence). Unmatched junction bases numbered 10, after V lost 5 bases and J lost 5 bases. CDR3 residues: CASSLPGQGFNEQYF. The CDR3 nucleotides are TGTGCCAGTAGTCTACCGGGACAGGGATTTAACGAGCAGTACTTC.

In its sample, this clone was seen a few times. The chain employs TRBV6-2 or TRBV6-3 and TRBJ1-5, with D possibly TRBD1 on 5 matching bases. The germline CDR1 and CDR2 sequences are MNHEY and SVGEGT. The V gene lost 4 bases and the J gene lost 1 base, with 11 bases spanning the gap. This CDR3 spans 15 amino acids. The CDR3: CASSSAGGSNQPQHF. The CDR3 DNA reads as TGTGCCAGCAGTTCTGCGGGGGGGAGCAATCAGCCCCAGCATTTT.

The chain recombines TRBV7-9 with TRBJ2-2; 7 bases line up with TRBD1. Germline CDR1 SEHNR, CDR2 FQNEAQ (reference sequence). V was pared by 4 bases and J by 4 bases, with 3 bases of the junction left unmatched. The CDR3 spans 14 residues. The CDR3 here is CASSSAGGTGELFF. In DNA form, the CDR3 reads TGTGCCAGCAGCTCCGCAGGGGGCACCGGGGAGCTGTTTTTT.

The chain joins TRBV4-3 to TRBJ2-5; D unresolved. The length of the CDR3 is 15 residues. Between the trimmed V and J ends, which lost 0 bases and 1 base, there was a span of 9 bases. Germline V lookup: CDR1 LGHNA, CDR2 YSLEER. DNA for the CDR3: TGCGCCAGCAGCCAAGATGGGCAGTCCCAAGAGACCCAGTACTTC. Translation gives CASSQDGQSQETQYF.

V gene TRBV10-3 combines with J gene TRBJ1-2; 8 positions match TRBD1. This CDR3 contains 14 residues. The trim removed 3 bases at V and 4 bases at J, leaving 4 bases unmatched. Germline-derived CDR1 and CDR2 are ENHRY and SYGVKD. Here the CDR3 reads CAISDGQGIYGYTF. The CDR3 DNA follows: TGTGCCATCAGTGACGGACAGGGTATCTATGGCTACACCTTC.

The V gene is TRBV4-1, the J gene TRBJ2-5; 8 bases match TRBD2. The CDR3 contains 13 residues. CDR1 and CDR2 (germline): MGHRA, YSYEKL. V lost 6 bases, J lost 4 bases, and 4 bases stayed unmatched. CDR3 sequence (DNA): TGCGCCAGCAGTCGACTAGCGTTAGAGACCCAGTACTTC. It yields the protein CASSRLALETQYF.

This chain joins TRBV5-1 and TRBJ1-1; 7 bases match TRBD1. V trimming: 4 bases; J trimming: 4 bases; junction bases outside the gene matches: 7. This CDR3 is built from 14 residues. Germline CDR1 and CDR2: SGHRS and YFSETQ. CDR3 protein: CASSQRQGGTEAFF. Here the CDR3 DNA reads TGCGCCAGCAGCCAGAGACAGGGAGGCACTGAAGCTTTCTTT.

This clone was detected a few times. The V call is TRBV14, the J call TRBJ2-7; TRBD2 matches 7 bases. J gave up 2 bases and V 5 bases, and 9 bases lay outside the gene matches. This CDR3 region has 15 residues. Germline lookup yields CDR1 SGHDN and CDR2 FVKESK. The CDR3 bases are TGTGCCAGCAGCGCGACTAGCCAATTCGCCTACGAGCAGTACTTC. Translating gives CASSATSQFAYEQYF.

This sequence joins TRBV19 and TRBJ2-2, with 9 bases lining up with TRBD1. The germline V gene has CDR1 LNHDA and CDR2 SQIVND (reference sequence). The CDR3 length is 16 residues. V dropped 5 bases and J dropped 8; count of bases not matched to a gene: 12. The CDR3 nucleotides read TGTGCCAGTAGTCCGAGACAGGGGGGAATCTTTGGGGAGCTGTTTTTT. Translating gives CASSPRQGGIFGELFF.